This T cell receptor beta chain emerged from a study of T cell responses to AZD1222 COVID-19 vaccine. Findings of the study overall: Unmutated variant regions are reportedly the target of nearly half of TCRs that are spike-specific. Once two AZD1222 doses were given, Spike-specific TCR breadth and depth went up.

Trimming cost V 6 bases and J 1 base, with 9 bases left between them. The CDR3 spans 13 residues. Germline assignment: CDR1 MNHEY and CDR2 SVGAGI. With respect to this clone: The antigen remains unidentified.

The protocol was immunoSEQ multiplex PCR, while the TCRdb copy is restricted to in-frame clones and leaves out a portion. Of 150,000 to 200,000 clones in the sample, about 94% were seen once. This sample comprised peripheral blood, obtained on day 0 of AZD1222 vaccination. This chain uses TRBV6-5 with TRBJ1-1; no firm D call. This receptor was identified in an adult in good health. The CDR3 bases are TGTGCCAGCAGAAGACTCACGAACACTGAAGCTTTCTTT. Protein sequence: CASRRLTNTEAFF.